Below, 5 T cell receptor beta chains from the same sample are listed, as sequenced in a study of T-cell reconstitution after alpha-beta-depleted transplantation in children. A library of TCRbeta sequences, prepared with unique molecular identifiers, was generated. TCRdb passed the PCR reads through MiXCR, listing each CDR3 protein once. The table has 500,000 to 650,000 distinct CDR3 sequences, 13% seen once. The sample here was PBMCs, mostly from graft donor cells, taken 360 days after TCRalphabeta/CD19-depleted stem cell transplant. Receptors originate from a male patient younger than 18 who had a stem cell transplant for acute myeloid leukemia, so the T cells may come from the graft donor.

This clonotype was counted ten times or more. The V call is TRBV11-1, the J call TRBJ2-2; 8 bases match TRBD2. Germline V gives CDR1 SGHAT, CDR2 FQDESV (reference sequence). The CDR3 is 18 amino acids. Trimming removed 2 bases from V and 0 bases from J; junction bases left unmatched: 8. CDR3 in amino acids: CASSLIRAGVPNTGELFF. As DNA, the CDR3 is TGTGCCAGCAGCTTAATCAGAGCGGGAGTCCCGAACACCGGGGAGCTGTTTTTT.

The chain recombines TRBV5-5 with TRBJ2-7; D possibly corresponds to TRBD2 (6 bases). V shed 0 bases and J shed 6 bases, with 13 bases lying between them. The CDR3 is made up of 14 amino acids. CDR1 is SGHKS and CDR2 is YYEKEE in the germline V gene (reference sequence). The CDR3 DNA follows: TGTGCCAGCAGCTTGGTGGGGGGTCATGGCGAGCAGTACTTC. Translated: CASSLVGGHGEQYF.

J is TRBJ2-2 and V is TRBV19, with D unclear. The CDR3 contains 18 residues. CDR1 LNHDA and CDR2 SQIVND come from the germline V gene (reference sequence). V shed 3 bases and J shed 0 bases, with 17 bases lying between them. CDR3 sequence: CASSIRRASGSNTGELFF. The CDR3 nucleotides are TGTGCCAGTAGTATTCGGCGAGCGTCGGGCTCGAACACCGGGGAGCTGTTTTTT.

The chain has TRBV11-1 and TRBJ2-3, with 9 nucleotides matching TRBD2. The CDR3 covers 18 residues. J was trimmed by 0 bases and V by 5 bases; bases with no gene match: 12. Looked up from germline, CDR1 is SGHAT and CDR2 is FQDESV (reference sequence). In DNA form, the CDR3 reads TGTGCCAGCAGCCCTAGCGGGCTAGCGGGGCGAAGCACAGATACGCAGTATTTT. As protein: CASSPSGLAGRSTDTQYF.

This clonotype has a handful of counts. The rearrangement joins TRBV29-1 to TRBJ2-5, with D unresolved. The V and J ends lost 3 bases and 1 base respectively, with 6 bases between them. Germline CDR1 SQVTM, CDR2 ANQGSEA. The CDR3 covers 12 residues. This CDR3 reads CSVEYPQETQYF. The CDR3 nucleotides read TGCAGCGTTGAGTACCCCCAAGAGACCCAGTACTTC.